Listed below are T cell receptor beta chains from one sample, sequenced in a study of early T cells in non-severe SARS-CoV-2 infection. MiXCR was run by TCRdb on the 5' RACE reads, yielding one entry per CDR3 protein. The sample shows around 84,000 distinct CDR3 sequences, under 11% of them seen only once. The sample in question was whole blood, obtained at baseline. Receptor source: an adult who was a healthcare worker with PCR-confirmed SARS-CoV-2 infection or an uninfected control (not recorded which). Each CDR3 is given with its conserved first and last residue. Fields, in order: J gene, D gene, V gene, clone size, CDR3 protein, CDR3 DNA. The D gene is left open where the match is weak. For some rows the clone size is stated as once, few or many, or as a class when expanded; others skip it.

j_call: TRBJ1-3
d_call: -
v_call: TRBV28
clone_size: few
cdr3_aa: CASSLLTNSGNTIYF
cdr3_nt: TGTGCCAGCAGTTTATTAACTAACTCTGGAAACACCATATATTTT

j_call: TRBJ2-7
d_call: TRBD2
v_call: TRBV28
clone_size: -
cdr3_aa: CASSDSGRYEQYF
cdr3_nt: TGTGCCAGCAGCGATAGCGGGAGATACGAGCAGTACTTC

j_call: TRBJ2-3
d_call: -
v_call: TRBV5-1
clone_size: few
cdr3_aa: CASSLGFSTDTQYF
cdr3_nt: TGCGCCAGCAGCTTGGGATTCAGCACAGATACGCAGTATTTT

j_call: TRBJ2-2
d_call: -
v_call: TRBV7-9
clone_size: many
cdr3_aa: CASSSGRAPNTGELFF
cdr3_nt: TGTGCCAGCAGCTCCGGGCGGGCCCCGAACACCGGGGAGCTGTTTTTT

j_call: TRBJ1-2
d_call: TRBD1
v_call: TRBV28
clone_size: -
cdr3_aa: CASSLLAGGGGYTF
cdr3_nt: TGTGCCAGCAGTTTACTTGCAGGGGGAGGAGGCTACACCTTC

j_call: TRBJ2-7
d_call: -
v_call: TRBV11-2
clone_size: few
cdr3_aa: CASSPTSPGTASYEQYF
cdr3_nt: TGTGCCAGCAGCCCCACCTCCCCCGGGACTGCTTCCTACGAGCAGTACTTC

j_call: TRBJ2-3
d_call: TRBD2
v_call: TRBV2
clone_size: -
cdr3_aa: CASSEPGTSGSADTQYF
cdr3_nt: TGTGCCAGCAGTGAACCTGGGACTAGCGGGAGTGCAGATACGCAGTATTTT

j_call: TRBJ2-3
d_call: -
v_call: TRBV5-1
clone_size: few
cdr3_aa: CASSLDRGGTTDTQYF
cdr3_nt: TGCGCCAGCAGCTTGGACAGAGGGGGAACCACAGATACGCAGTATTTT

j_call: TRBJ1-1
d_call: -
v_call: TRBV2
clone_size: many
cdr3_aa: CASSADGKNTEAFF
cdr3_nt: TGTGCCAGCAGTGCAGACGGGAAGAACACTGAAGCTTTCTTT

j_call: TRBJ1-5
d_call: -
v_call: TRBV15
clone_size: -
cdr3_aa: CATASGPGSNQPQHF
cdr3_nt: TGTGCCACCGCCTCCGGTCCGGGTAGCAATCAGCCCCAGCATTTT

j_call: TRBJ2-1
d_call: -
v_call: TRBV5-8
clone_size: many
cdr3_aa: CASSLEGDEQFF
cdr3_nt: TGTGCCAGCAGCTTAGAAGGGGATGAGCAGTTCTTC

j_call: TRBJ1-1
d_call: TRBD1
v_call: TRBV28
clone_size: few
cdr3_aa: CASSSRDRVHTEAFF
cdr3_nt: TGTGCCAGCAGCAGCCGGGACAGGGTGCACACTGAAGCTTTCTTT

j_call: TRBJ2-1
d_call: -
v_call: TRBV7-9
clone_size: -
cdr3_aa: CASSPYVGSSSSYNEQFF
cdr3_nt: TGTGCCAGCAGCCCGTATGTTGGTAGCTCCTCCTCCTACAATGAGCAGTTCTTC

j_call: TRBJ2-1
d_call: -
v_call: TRBV20-1
clone_size: -
cdr3_aa: CSARDPGAGSYNEQFF
cdr3_nt: TGCAGTGCTAGAGATCCGGGTGCGGGCTCCTACAATGAGCAGTTCTTC

j_call: TRBJ2-3
d_call: TRBD2
v_call: TRBV9
clone_size: -
cdr3_aa: CASSVGSGRAADTQYF
cdr3_nt: TGTGCCAGCAGCGTGGGGAGCGGGAGGGCCGCAGATACGCAGTATTTT

j_call: TRBJ2-5
d_call: -
v_call: TRBV4-2
clone_size: -
cdr3_aa: CASSQGERRDQETQYF
cdr3_nt: TGTGCCAGCAGCCAAGGGGAGCGGCGGGACCAAGAGACCCAGTACTTC

j_call: TRBJ1-1
d_call: -
v_call: TRBV5-5
clone_size: many
cdr3_aa: CASSEQGLQVEAFF
cdr3_nt: TGTGCCAGCAGTGAACAGGGTCTACAGGTTGAAGCTTTCTTT

j_call: TRBJ2-1
d_call: TRBD1
v_call: TRBV19
clone_size: few
cdr3_aa: CASTATGANYNEQFF
cdr3_nt: TGTGCCAGTACCGCGACAGGGGCCAACTACAATGAGCAGTTCTTC

j_call: TRBJ2-5
d_call: TRBD2
v_call: TRBV6-1
clone_size: few
cdr3_aa: CASSATSGLPGETQYF
cdr3_nt: TGTGCCAGCAGTGCCACTAGCGGTCTACCTGGGGAGACCCAGTACTTC

j_call: TRBJ2-5
d_call: -
v_call: TRBV7-9
clone_size: -
cdr3_aa: CASRPPDGEIHQETQYF
cdr3_nt: TGTGCCAGCAGGCCCCCCGACGGCGAGATACACCAAGAGACCCAGTACTTC

j_call: TRBJ2-1
d_call: -
v_call: TRBV5-1
clone_size: few
cdr3_aa: CASGFGGGYNEQFF
cdr3_nt: TGCGCCAGCGGGTTCGGTGGGGGCTACAATGAGCAGTTCTTC

j_call: TRBJ1-2
d_call: -
v_call: TRBV11-2
clone_size: many
cdr3_aa: CASSSGRVNGYTF
cdr3_nt: TGTGCCAGCAGCTCAGGGAGGGTGAATGGCTACACCTTC

j_call: TRBJ2-7
d_call: TRBD1
v_call: TRBV20-1
clone_size: -
cdr3_aa: CSARADSQGSSYEQYF
cdr3_nt: TGCAGTGCTAGAGCCGACTCACAGGGGTCCTCCTACGAGCAGTACTTC

j_call: TRBJ2-2
d_call: -
v_call: TRBV6-1
clone_size: -
cdr3_aa: CASSESSSTGELFF
cdr3_nt: TGTGCCAGCAGTGAATCCTCCAGTACCGGGGAGCTGTTTTTT